Reported below is one T cell receptor (beta chain). CD8 cells classed as naive were CD45RO-negative and positively selected for CCR7, excluding terminally differentiated effector memory CD45RA+ cells. Every donor, a Caucasian adult, lived in Nashville, Tennessee. The entry originates in a study of shared clonotypes between healthy human individuals. This CDR3 contains 13 residues. Germline values: CDR1 SQVTM, CDR2 ANQGSEA. The ends lost 7 bases at V and 0 bases at J; junction bases unmatched: 6. In the study's own analysis: There were no quality scores in the junction-only immunoSEQ sequences, so filtering differed. The table came from immunoSEQ multiplex PCR; TCRdb's copy has only in-frame clones and leaves some out. Clone size and V and J calls were adopted from that table, with D and trimming inferred from the DNA. The sample includes 600,000 or so clones, roughly 98% of them seen just once.

Input material: naive CD8+ T cells sorted from blood. The sequence derives from a man aged 25-45 years in good health. The chain carries TRBV29-1 and TRBJ2-7, with 7 bases lining up with TRBD1. CDR3 residues: CSAQGTDSYEQYF. CDR3 in DNA: TGCAGCGCCCAGGGGACAGACTCCTACGAGCAGTACTTC.